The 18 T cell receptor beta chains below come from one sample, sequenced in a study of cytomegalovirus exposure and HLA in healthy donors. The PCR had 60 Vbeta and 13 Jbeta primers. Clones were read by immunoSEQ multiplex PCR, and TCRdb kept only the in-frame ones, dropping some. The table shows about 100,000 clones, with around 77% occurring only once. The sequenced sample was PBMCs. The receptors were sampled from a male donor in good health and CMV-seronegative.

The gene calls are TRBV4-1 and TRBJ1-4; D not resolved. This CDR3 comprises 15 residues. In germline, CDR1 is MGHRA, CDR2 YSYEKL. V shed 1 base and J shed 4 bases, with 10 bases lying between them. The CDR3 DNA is TGCGCCAGCAGCCAAGGGGAGAGCGGTAATGAAAAACTGTTTTTT. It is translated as CASSQGESGNEKLFF.

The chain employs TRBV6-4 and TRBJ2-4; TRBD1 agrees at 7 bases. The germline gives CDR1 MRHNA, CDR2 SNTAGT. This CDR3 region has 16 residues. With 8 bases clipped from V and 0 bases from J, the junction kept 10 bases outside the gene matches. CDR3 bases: TGTGCCAGCTCCAGGGGGAACTCCATAGCCAAAAACATTCAGTACTTC. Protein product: CASSRGNSIAKNIQYF.

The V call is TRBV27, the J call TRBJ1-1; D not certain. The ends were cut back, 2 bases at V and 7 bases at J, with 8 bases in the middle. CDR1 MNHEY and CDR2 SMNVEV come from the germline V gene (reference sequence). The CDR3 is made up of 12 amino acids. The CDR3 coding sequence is TGTGCCAGCAGTTTAGCAGGAAATGAAGCTTTCTTT. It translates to CASSLAGNEAFF.

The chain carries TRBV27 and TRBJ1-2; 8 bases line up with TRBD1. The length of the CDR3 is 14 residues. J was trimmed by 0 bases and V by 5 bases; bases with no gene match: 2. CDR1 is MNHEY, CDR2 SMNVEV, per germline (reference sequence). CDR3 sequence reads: CASSPRGPNYGYTF. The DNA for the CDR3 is TGTGCCAGCAGTCCCAGGGGGCCTAACTATGGCTACACCTTC.

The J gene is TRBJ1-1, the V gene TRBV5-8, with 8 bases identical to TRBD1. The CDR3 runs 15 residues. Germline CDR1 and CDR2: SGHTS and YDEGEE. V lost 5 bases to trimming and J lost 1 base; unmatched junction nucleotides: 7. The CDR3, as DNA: TGTGCCAGCAGACCTAGACAGGGGCCGAACACTGAAGCTTTCTTT. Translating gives CASRPRQGPNTEAFF.

This CDR3 reads CASSERLASAYEQYF. CDR3 DNA: TGTGCCAGCAGTGAGCGGCTAGCGAGCGCCTACGAGCAGTACTTC. The V gene is TRBV28, the J gene TRBJ2-7, with D possibly TRBD2 on 6 matching bases. The germline V gene has CDR1 MDHEN and CDR2 SYDVKM. V lost 5 bases, J lost 2 bases, and 16 bases lay in between. The CDR3 sequence is 15 residues long.

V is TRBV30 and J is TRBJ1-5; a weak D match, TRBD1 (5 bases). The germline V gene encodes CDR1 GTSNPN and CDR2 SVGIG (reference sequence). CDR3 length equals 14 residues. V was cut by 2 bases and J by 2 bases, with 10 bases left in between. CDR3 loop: CAWSRQTGNQPQHF. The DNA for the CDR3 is TGTGCCTGGAGTCGACAGACCGGCAATCAGCCCCAGCATTTT.

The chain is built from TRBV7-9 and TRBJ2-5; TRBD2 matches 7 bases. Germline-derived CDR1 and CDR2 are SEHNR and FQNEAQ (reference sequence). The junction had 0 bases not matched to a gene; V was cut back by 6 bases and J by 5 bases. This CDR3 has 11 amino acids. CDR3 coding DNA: TGTGCCAGCAGGGGAGGGGAGACCCAGTACTTC. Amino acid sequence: CASRGGETQYF.

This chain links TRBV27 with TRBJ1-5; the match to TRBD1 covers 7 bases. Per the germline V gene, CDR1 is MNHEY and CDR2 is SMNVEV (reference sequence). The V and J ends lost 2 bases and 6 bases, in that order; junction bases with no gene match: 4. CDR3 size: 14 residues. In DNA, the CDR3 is TGTGCCAGCAGTTTACGGCCAGGGGGTCAGCCCCAGCATTTT. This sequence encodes CASSLRPGGQPQHF.

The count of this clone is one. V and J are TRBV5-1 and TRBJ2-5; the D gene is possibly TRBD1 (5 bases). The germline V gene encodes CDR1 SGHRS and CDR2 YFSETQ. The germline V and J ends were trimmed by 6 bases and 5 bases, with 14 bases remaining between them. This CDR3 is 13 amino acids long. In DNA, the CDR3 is TGCGCCAGCACGCAGGGATCCCAGGAGACCCAGTACTTC. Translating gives CASTQGSQETQYF.

This CDR3 is CASRLGRTSGNTIYF. The CDR3 DNA sequence: TGTGCCAGCAGGTTGGGCCGTACCTCTGGAAACACCATATATTTT. The rearrangement joins TRBV7-9 to TRBJ1-3; D is uncertain. The germline CDR1 and CDR2 sequences are SEHNR and FQNEAQ (reference sequence). Trimming left V 6 bases short and J 0 bases short, with 12 bases between. The CDR3 is 15 amino acids.

This chain's CDR3 is CASSRTPGLMEEQFF. CDR3 nucleotides: TGCGCCAGCAGCCGGACTCCGGGCCTCATGGAGGAGCAGTTCTTC. This chain uses TRBV5-1 with TRBJ2-1, with D possibly being TRBD2 (5 bases). Trimming shortened V by 4 bases and J by 10 bases, and 21 bases separated the two germline ends. The CDR3 length is 15 residues. Germline V gene sequence: CDR1 SGHRS, CDR2 YFSETQ.

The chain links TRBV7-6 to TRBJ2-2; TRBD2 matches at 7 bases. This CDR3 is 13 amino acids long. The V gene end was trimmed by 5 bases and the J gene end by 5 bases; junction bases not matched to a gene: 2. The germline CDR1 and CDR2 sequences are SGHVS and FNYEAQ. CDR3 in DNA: TGTGCCAGCAGCGGACTAGTAACCGGGGAGCTGTTTTTT. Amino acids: CASSGLVTGELFF.

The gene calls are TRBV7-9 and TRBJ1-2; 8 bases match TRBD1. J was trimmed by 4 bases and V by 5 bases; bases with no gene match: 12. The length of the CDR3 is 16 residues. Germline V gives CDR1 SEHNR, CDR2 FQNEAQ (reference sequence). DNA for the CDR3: TGTGCCAGCAGCACCTACACCCCGACAGGGGTCTATGGCTACACCTTC. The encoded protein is CASSTYTPTGVYGYTF. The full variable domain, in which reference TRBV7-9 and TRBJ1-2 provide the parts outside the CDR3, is DTGVSQNPRHKITKRGQNVTFRCDPISEHNRLYWYRQTLGQGPEFLTYFQNEAQLEKSRLLSDRFSAERPKGSFSTLEIQRTEQGDSAMYLCASSTYTPTGVYGYTFGSGTRLTVV.

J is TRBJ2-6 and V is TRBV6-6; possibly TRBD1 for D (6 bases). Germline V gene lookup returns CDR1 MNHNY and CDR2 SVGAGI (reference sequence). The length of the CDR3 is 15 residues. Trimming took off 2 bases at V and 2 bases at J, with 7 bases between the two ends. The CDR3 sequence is CASSYEGAGANVLTF. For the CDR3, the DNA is TGTGCCAGCAGTTACGAGGGGGCTGGGGCCAACGTCCTGACTTTC.

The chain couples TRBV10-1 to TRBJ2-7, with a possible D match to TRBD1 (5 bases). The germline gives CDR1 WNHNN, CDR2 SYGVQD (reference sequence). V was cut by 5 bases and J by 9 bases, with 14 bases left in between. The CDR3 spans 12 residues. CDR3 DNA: TGCGCCAGCAGTCCGCCCCAGGGTAGGCAGTACTTC. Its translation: CASSPPQGRQYF.

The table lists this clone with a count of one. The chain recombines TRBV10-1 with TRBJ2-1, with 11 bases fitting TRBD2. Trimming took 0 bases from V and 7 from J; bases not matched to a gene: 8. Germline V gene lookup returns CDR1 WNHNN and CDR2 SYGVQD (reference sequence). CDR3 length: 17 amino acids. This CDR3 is CASSESTLAGVVNEQFF. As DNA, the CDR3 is TGCGCCAGCAGTGAGTCGACACTAGCGGGAGTGGTAAATGAGCAGTTCTTC.

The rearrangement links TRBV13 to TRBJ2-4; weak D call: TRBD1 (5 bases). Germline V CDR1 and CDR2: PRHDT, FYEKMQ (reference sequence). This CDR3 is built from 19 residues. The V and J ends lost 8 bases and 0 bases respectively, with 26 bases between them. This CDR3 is CASGPEPAAFREAKNIQYF. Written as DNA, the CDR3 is TGTGCCAGCGGTCCCGAACCGGCTGCATTCAGGGAAGCCAAAAACATTCAGTACTTC.